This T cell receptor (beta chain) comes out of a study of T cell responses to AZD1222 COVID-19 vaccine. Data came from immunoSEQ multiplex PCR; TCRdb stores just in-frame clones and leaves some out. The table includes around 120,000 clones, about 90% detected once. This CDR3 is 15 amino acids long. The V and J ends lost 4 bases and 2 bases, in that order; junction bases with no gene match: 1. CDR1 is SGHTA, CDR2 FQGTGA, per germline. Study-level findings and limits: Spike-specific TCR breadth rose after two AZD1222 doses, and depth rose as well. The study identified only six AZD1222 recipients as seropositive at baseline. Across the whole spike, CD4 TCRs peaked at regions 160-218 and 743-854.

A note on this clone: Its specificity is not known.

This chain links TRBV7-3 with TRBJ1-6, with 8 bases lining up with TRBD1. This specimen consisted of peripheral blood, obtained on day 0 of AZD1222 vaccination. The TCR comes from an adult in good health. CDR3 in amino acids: CASSWTGTYNSPLHF. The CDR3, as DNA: TGTGCCAGCAGCTGGACAGGGACCTATAATTCACCCCTCCACTTT.